This TCR beta chain was sequenced during a study of shared clonotypes between healthy human individuals. Some clones are missing from TCRdb's copy, which holds only in-frame ones; the method was immunoSEQ multiplex PCR. This table has over 400,000 clones, roughly 80% appearing once. Trimming cost V 2 bases and J 0 bases, with 17 bases left between them. The CDR3 covers 17 residues. Germline CDR1 MNHNS, CDR2 SASEGT. The clonotype comes from a woman in her thirties or forties in good health. Some clones in this sample may be carry-over from other donors' samples. The specimen was PBMCs. V gene TRBV6-1 combines with J gene TRBJ2-7, with a possible D match to TRBD1 (6 bases). The CDR3 region is CASSEPRQAASSYEQYF. DNA of the CDR3: TGTGCCAGCAGTGAACCCCGACAGGCCGCTTCCTCCTACGAGCAGTACTTC.